This T cell receptor (beta chain) stems from a study of cytomegalovirus exposure and HLA in healthy donors. Primers: 60 Vbeta forward and 13 Jbeta reverse. The assay was immunoSEQ multiplex PCR, and TCRdb's table has in-frame clones only and misses some. The sample includes more than 65,000 clones, 74% of them seen just once. The CDR3 totals 15 residues. Trimming took 1 base from V and 5 from J; bases not matched to a gene: 9. Looked up from germline, CDR1 is SGHRS and CDR2 is YFSETQ. The chain carries TRBV5-1 and TRBJ2-7; TRBD2 aligns across 7 bases. The sample was PBMCs. The TCR originated in an older woman in good health and CMV-seropositive. The CDR3 loop is CASSLSWVAGHEQYF. The DNA of the CDR3 is TGCGCCAGCAGCTTGAGTTGGGTAGCGGGCCACGAGCAGTACTTC.